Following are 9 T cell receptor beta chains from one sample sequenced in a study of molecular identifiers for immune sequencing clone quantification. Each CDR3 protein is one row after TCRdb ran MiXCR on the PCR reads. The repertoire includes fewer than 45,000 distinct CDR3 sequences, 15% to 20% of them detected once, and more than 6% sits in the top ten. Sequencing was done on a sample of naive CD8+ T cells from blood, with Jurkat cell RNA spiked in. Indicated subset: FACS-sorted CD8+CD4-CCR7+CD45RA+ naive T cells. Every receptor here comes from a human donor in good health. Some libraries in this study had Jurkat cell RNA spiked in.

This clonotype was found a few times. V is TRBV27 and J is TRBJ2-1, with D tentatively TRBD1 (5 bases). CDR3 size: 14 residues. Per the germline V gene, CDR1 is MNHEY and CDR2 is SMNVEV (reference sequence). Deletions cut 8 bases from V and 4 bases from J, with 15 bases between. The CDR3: CASGTQGRYNEQFF. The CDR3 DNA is TGTGCCAGCGGAACTCAGGGAAGGTACAATGAGCAGTTCTTC.

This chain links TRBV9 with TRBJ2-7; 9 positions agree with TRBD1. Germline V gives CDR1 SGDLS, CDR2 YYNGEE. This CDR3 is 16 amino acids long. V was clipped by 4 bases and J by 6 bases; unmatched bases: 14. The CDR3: CASSSSLGTGSVEQYF. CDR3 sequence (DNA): TGTGCCAGCAGCTCCTCACTCGGGACAGGGTCGGTCGAGCAGTACTTC.

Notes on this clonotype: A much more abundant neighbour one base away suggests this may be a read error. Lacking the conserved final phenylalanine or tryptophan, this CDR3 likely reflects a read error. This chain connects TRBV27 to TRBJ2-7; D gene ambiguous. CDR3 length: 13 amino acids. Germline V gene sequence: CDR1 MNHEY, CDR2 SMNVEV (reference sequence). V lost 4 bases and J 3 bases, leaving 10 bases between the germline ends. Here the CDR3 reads CASSSGAFYEQYL. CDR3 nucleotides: TGTGCCAGCAGTTCTGGAGCATTCTACGAGCAGTACCTC.

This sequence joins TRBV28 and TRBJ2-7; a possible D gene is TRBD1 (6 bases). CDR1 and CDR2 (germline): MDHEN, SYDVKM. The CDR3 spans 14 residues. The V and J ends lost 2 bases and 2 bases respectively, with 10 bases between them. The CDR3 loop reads CASSLTTGTYEQYF. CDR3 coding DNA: TGTGCCAGCAGTTTAACGACAGGCACCTACGAGCAGTACTTC.

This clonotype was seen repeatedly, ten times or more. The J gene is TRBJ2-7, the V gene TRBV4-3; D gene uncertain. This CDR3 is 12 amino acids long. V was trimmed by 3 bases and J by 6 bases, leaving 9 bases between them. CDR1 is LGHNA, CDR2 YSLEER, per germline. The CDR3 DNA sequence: TGCGCCAGCAGCCAGTTGGGTAGCGAGCAGTACTTC. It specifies CASSQLGSEQYF.

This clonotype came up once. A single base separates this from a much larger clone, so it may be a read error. The CDR3 DNA follows: TGTGCCAGCAGTTTACTCCCCGGGACTAGCGGACTAGAGTACCAAGAGACCCAGTGCTTC. Its translation: CASSLLPGTSGLEYQETQCF. The V gene is TRBV28, the J gene TRBJ2-5; 11 nucleotides match TRBD2. CDR1 and CDR2 from the germline V gene are MDHEN and SYDVKM. The CDR3 is made up of 20 amino acids.

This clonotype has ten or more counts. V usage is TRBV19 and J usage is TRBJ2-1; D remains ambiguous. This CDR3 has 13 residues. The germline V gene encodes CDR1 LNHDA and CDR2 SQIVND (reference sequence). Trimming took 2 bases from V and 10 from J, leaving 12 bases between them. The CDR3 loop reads CASSIWSSEEQFF. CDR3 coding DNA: TGTGCCAGTAGTATATGGTCTAGTGAGGAGCAGTTCTTC.

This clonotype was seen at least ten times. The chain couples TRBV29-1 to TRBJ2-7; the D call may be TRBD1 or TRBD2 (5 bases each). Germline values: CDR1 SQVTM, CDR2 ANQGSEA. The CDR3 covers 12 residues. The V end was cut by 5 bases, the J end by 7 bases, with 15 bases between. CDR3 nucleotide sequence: TGCAGCGTTATGGGACCCCTCGGGGAGCAGTACTTC. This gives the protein CSVMGPLGEQYF.

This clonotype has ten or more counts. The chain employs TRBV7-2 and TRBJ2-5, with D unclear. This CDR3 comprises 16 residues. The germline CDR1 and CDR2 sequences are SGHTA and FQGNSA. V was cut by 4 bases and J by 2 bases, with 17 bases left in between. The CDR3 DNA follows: TGTGCCAGCAGCTACCCGCCCTCGACGGTACAAGAGACCCAGTACTTC. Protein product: CASSYPPSTVQETQYF.